Listed below are T cell receptor beta chains from one sample, sequenced in a study of OX40 agonist ivuxolimab in advanced cancers. This table comes from immunoSEQ multiplex PCR, and its TCRdb copy is limited to in-frame clones, with some not included. Of approximately 57,000 clones listed, 75% to 90% are singletons. Sequencing was performed on CD4+ or CD8+ T cells sorted from blood, taken in a trial of the OX40 agonist ivuxolimab. The receptors were gathered from an adult with an advanced solid tumor such as melanoma, head and neck, liver or kidney cancer. The CDR3 runs from the conserved cysteine through the conserved F or W. The order of the fields is D gene, J gene, clone size, V gene, CDR3 protein, CDR3 DNA. A D gene is named only where the DNA matches it firmly. Clone sizes are given selectively: once, few, many, or a class where the clone is expanded.

>.|TRBJ2-1|.|TRBV7-2
CASSSERGRGQFF
TGTGCCAGCAGCTCCGAGCGGGGCAGGGGGCAGTTCTTC
>.|TRBJ1-1|.|TRBV5-4
CASSPRTGTEAFF
TGTGCCAGCAGCCCCCGCACGGGGACTGAAGCTTTCTTT
>TRBD1|TRBJ1-2|.|TRBV4-1
CASSQERGPRGYTF
TGCGCCAGCAGCCAAGAGAGGGGGCCTCGTGGCTACACCTTC
>TRBD1|TRBJ1-6|.|TRBV5-4
CASSLTGADSPLHF
TGTGCCAGCAGCTTAACAGGGGCCGATTCACCCCTCCACTTT
>.|TRBJ1-3|.|TRBV2
CASSEITAGNTIYF
TGTGCCAGCAGTGAAATAACAGCTGGAAACACCATATATTTT
>.|TRBJ2-2|few|TRBV6-6
CASSRRDTGELFF
TGTGCCAGCAGTCGCCGGGACACCGGGGAGCTGTTTTTT
>TRBD2|TRBJ2-7|.|TRBV7-2
CASIRGVNSYEQYF
TGTGCCAGCATTCGGGGGGTAAACTCCTACGAGCAGTACTTC
>.|TRBJ2-4|.|TRBV5-1
CASSRDGNIQYF
TGCGCCAGCAGCCGGGACGGAAACATTCAGTACTTC
>TRBD2|TRBJ2-1|.|TRBV9
CASSVGTSGGTYNEQFF
TGTGCCAGCAGCGTAGGGACTAGCGGGGGCACCTACAATGAGCAGTTCTTC
>.|TRBJ2-5|.|TRBV4-1
CASSQTPETQYF
TGCGCCAGCAGCCAGACCCCGGAGACCCAGTACTTC
>.|TRBJ2-7|.|TRBV5-1
CASSLVIGLGEQYF
TGCGCCAGCAGCTTGGTTATCGGGCTCGGGGAGCAGTACTTC
>.|TRBJ1-1|.|TRBV5-4
CASSKDGPMNTEAFF
TGTGCCAGCAGCAAAGACGGCCCCATGAACACTGAAGCTTTCTTT
>TRBD2|TRBJ2-1|.|TRBV5-1
CASSPLTGGGAYEQFF
TGCGCCAGCAGCCCCCTGACCGGCGGGGGGGCATATGAGCAGTTCTTC
>.|TRBJ2-1|few|TRBV6-1
CATWTARGEQFF
TGTGCCACCTGGACAGCACGCGGTGAGCAGTTCTTC
>TRBD1|TRBJ2-5|once|TRBV5-5
CASTPYGDRGETQYF
TGTGCCAGCACCCCTTACGGGGACAGGGGTGAGACCCAGTACTTC
>TRBD1|TRBJ1-1|.|TRBV5-4
CASSRTGVNTEAFF
TGTGCCAGCAGCCGGACAGGGGTAAACACTGAAGCTTTCTTT
>.|TRBJ2-5|once|TRBV12-5
CASGLSGAVTQYF
TGTGCTAGTGGTTTGTCGGGGGCCGTGACCCAGTACTTC
>TRBD1|TRBJ1-5|.|TRBV6-6
CASTTQSGGYQPQHF
TGTGCCAGCACCACACAATCAGGGGGCTATCAGCCCCAGCATTTT
>.|TRBJ2-1|once|TRBV7-9
CASSQTGFHNEQFF
TGTGCCAGCAGCCAAACAGGGTTCCACAATGAGCAGTTCTTC
>.|TRBJ2-5|.|TRBV27
CASSLSGETQYF
TGTGCCAGCAGTTTATCAGGGGAGACCCAGTACTTC
>.|TRBJ2-7|.|TRBV7-9
CASSLAGRTYEQYF
TGTGCCAGCAGCTTAGCAGGACGGACGTACGAGCAGTACTTC
>.|TRBJ1-5|few|TRBV7-8
CASSLARETQPQHF
TGTGCCAGCAGCTTAGCTCGGGAAACCCAGCCCCAGCATTTT
>.|TRBJ2-1|.|TRBV6-5
CASKKADNEQFF
TGTGCCAGCAAAAAGGCGGATAATGAGCAGTTCTTC
>.|TRBJ1-1|.|TRBV5-6
CASSLVGGYTEAFF
TGTGCCAGCAGCTTGGTTGGGGGCTACACTGAAGCTTTCTTT
>TRBD1|TRBJ1-2|.|TRBV6-5
CASSAGQGYGYTF
TGTGCCAGCAGTGCGGGACAGGGCTATGGCTACACCTTC
>.|TRBJ2-2|few|TRBV6-6
CASRIGTLNTGELFF
TGTGCCAGCAGAATAGGGACTCTAAACACCGGGGAGCTGTTTTTT
>.|TRBJ2-7|.|TRBV18
CASSPHQFEQYF
TGTGCCAGCTCACCACATCAGTTCGAGCAGTACTTC
>.|TRBJ1-6|.|TRBV11-2
CASSLQGGGNNSPLHF
TGTGCCAGCAGCCTACAGGGTGGGGGAAATAATTCACCCCTCCACTTT
>TRBD2|TRBJ2-1|once|TRBV5-1
CASSMTSVSYNEQFF
TGCGCCAGCAGCATGACTAGCGTCTCCTACAATGAGCAGTTCTTC
>.|TRBJ1-1|.|TRBV9
CATIEAFF
TGTGCCACGATTGAAGCTTTCTTT
>.|TRBJ2-5|.|TRBV19
CASSPDGGIRGTQYF
TGTGCCAGTAGTCCGGACGGCGGCATAAGGGGGACCCAGTACTTC
>.|TRBJ1-2|.|TRBV6-5
CASSYGRLYTF
TGTGCCAGCAGTTACGGCAGACTCTACACCTTC
>TRBD1|TRBJ2-1|.|TRBV7-2
CASSMTPGGTAANEQFF
TGTGCCAGCAGCATGACACCAGGGGGCACCGCTGCCAATGAGCAGTTCTTC
>TRBD1|TRBJ1-2|.|TRBV5-4
CASSVGVQGALYGYTF
TGTGCCAGCAGCGTGGGGGTACAGGGGGCCCTCTATGGCTACACCTTC
>.|TRBJ1-1|.|TRBV5-1
CASSLDTGNMNTEAFF
TGCGCCAGCAGCTTGGATACGGGGAATATGAACACTGAAGCTTTCTTT
>TRBD2|TRBJ2-5|.|TRBV6-1
CASSAREGETQYF
TGTGCCAGCAGTGCCCGGGAGGGAGAGACCCAGTACTTC
>TRBD2|TRBJ2-5|.|TRBV4-1
CASSQPGLPYQETQYF
TGCGCCAGCAGCCAACCGGGACTACCGTACCAAGAGACCCAGTACTTC
>TRBD2|TRBJ2-3|.|TRBV14
CASRTSGGTDTQYF
TGTGCCAGTCGGACTAGCGGGGGCACAGATACGCAGTATTTT
>.|TRBJ2-5|.|TRBV5-4
CASSLQTFQETQYF
TGTGCCAGCAGCTTGCAAACTTTTCAAGAGACCCAGTACTTC
>.|TRBJ1-4|few|TRBV28
CASSLQGSNEKLFF
TGTGCCAGCAGTTTACAGGGATCTAATGAAAAACTGTTTTTT
>.|TRBJ2-5|once|TRBV27
CASSSPGEQETQYF
TGTGCCAGCAGTTCCCCAGGGGAACAAGAGACCCAGTACTTC
>TRBD1|TRBJ1-6|.|TRBV5-1
CASSPGQGAFPPPLHF
TGCGCCAGCAGTCCGGGACAGGGGGCTTTCCCACCACCCCTCCACTTT
>TRBD2|TRBJ2-5|few|TRBV28
CASSLPGEGQETQYF
TGTGCCAGCAGTTTACCGGGGGAGGGACAAGAGACCCAGTACTTC
>.|TRBJ1-2|.|TRBV1
CTSSHSASTYGYTF
TGCACCAGCAGCCACTCCGCCTCAACCTATGGCTACACCTTC
>TRBD1|TRBJ1-6|.|TRBV6-1
CASSRQGNSPLHF
TGTGCCAGCAGCCGACAGGGGAATTCACCCCTCCACTTT
>.|TRBJ1-1|.|TRBV15
CATSTGPNTEAFF
TGTGCCACCAGCACGGGACCGAACACTGAAGCTTTCTTT
>.|TRBJ2-5|.|TRBV21-1
CASSKIITPVQGEQETQYF
TGTGCCAGCAGCAAAATAATCACACCCGTTCAGGGGGAGCAAGAGACCCAGTACTTC
>.|TRBJ2-3|.|TRBV28
CASSPPGTDTQYF
TGTGCCAGCAGTCCCCCCGGAACAGATACGCAGTATTTT
>.|TRBJ1-1|.|TRBV28
CASGGFTEAFF
TGTGCCAGTGGGGGGTTCACTGAAGCTTTCTTT
>TRBD1|TRBJ1-4|.|TRBV18
CASSPDRGRREKLFF
TGTGCCAGCTCACCGGACAGGGGGCGCCGGGAAAAACTGTTTTTT